The 30 T cell receptor beta chains given below trace back to one sample, sequenced in a study of cytomegalovirus exposure and HLA in healthy donors. TCRdb keeps only in-frame clones here, not all; method: immunoSEQ multiplex PCR. The sample consists of 210,000 or so clones, around 88% of them appearing once. The sample taken for sequencing was PBMCs. The source is a young woman in good health and CMV-seronegative.

V is TRBV5-1 and J is TRBJ2-1; the match to TRBD2 covers 15 bases. Germline V gives CDR1 SGHRS, CDR2 YFSETQ. The trim removed 7 bases at V and 6 bases at J, leaving 2 bases unmatched. This CDR3 has 14 amino acids. The CDR3, as DNA: TGCGCCAGCCGGACTAGCGGGAGGGCCAATGAGCAGTTCTTC. Residues: CASRTSGRANEQFF.

The gene calls are TRBV4-2 and TRBJ2-3; D gene ambiguous. The germline V and J ends were trimmed by 3 bases and 6 bases, with 13 bases remaining between them. This CDR3 is built from 14 residues. CDR1 is LGHNA, CDR2 YNFKEQ, per germline. The CDR3 here is CASSHPGDPDTQYF. Written as DNA, the CDR3 is TGTGCCAGCAGCCATCCAGGCGACCCGGATACGCAGTATTTT.

V is TRBV5-1 and J is TRBJ2-2, with D perhaps TRBD1 (5 bases). The CDR3 sequence is 14 residues long. Per the germline V gene, CDR1 is SGHRS and CDR2 is YFSETQ. Trimming took off 6 bases at V and 6 bases at J, with 15 bases between the two ends. The CDR3 DNA follows: TGCGCCAGCACCTCTCGCGTAGGGGCCGGGGAGCTGTTTTTT. Protein product: CASTSRVGAGELFF.

CDR3 DNA: TGTGCCAGCATCCCTCGTCTCCCGAACACCGGGGAGCTGTTTTTT. Translation: CASIPRLPNTGELFF. The chain combines TRBV14 with TRBJ2-2; D is unclear. V dropped 7 bases and J dropped 0 bases, with 12 bases sitting between them. The CDR3 runs to 15 residues. Germline assignment: CDR1 SGHDN and CDR2 FVKESK.

This chain links TRBV19 with TRBJ2-7; TRBD2 might be the D (5 bases). CDR3 length equals 14 residues. V gave up 3 bases and J gave up 0 bases, with 9 bases separating them. Germline CDR1 reads LNHDA; CDR2 reads SQIVND (reference sequence). The CDR3 bases are TGTGCCAGTAGTATTCAGACTACCTCCTACGAGCAGTACTTC. This encodes CASSIQTTSYEQYF.

This chain joins TRBV4-1 and TRBJ2-3; 7 nucleotides align to TRBD2. The V gene's germline CDR1 is MGHRA and CDR2 YSYEKL. This CDR3 contains 16 residues. V lost 1 base and J lost 2; bases outside the gene matches: 6. CDR3 in amino acids: CASSQAWGGVTDTQYF. The CDR3 DNA reads as TGCGCCAGCAGCCAAGCGTGGGGAGGGGTCACAGATACGCAGTATTTT.

The gene calls are TRBV18 and TRBJ1-5; TRBD1 aligns across 9 bases. Germline CDR1 is KGHSH and CDR2 is LQKENI. This CDR3 comprises 16 residues. Trimming took 5 bases from V and 3 from J; bases not matched to a gene: 8. The CDR3 region is CASSSRQGGINQPQHF. As DNA, the CDR3 is TGTGCCAGCTCATCCAGACAGGGGGGAATCAATCAGCCCCAGCATTTT.

V gene TRBV19 combines with J gene TRBJ2-1; D possibly corresponds to TRBD2 (6 bases). Trimming pared 9 bases from V and 7 bases from J, leaving 19 bases between. The CDR3 spans 14 residues. CDR1 and CDR2 (germline): LNHDA, SQIVND (reference sequence). The DNA of the CDR3 is TGTGCCAGCTCCCCCCGGGACTCGATAAATGAGCAGTTCTTC. It translates to CASSPRDSINEQFF.

The V gene is TRBV28, the J gene TRBJ2-5; 8 positions agree with TRBD1. The CDR3 has 14 amino acids. Germline trimming cut 5 bases from V and 5 bases from J; bases unmatched to any gene: 7. Per the germline V gene, CDR1 is MDHEN and CDR2 is SYDVKM. As DNA, the CDR3 is TGTGCCAGCAGTCCGGGACAGGTACGGGAGACCCAGTACTTC. Protein product: CASSPGQVRETQYF.

The chain uses TRBV6-5 and TRBJ2-1; 7 bases line up with TRBD1. CDR1 is MNHEY and CDR2 is SVGAGI in the germline V gene. Trimming at V came to 7 bases and at J to 2 bases, leaving 5 bases not matched to a gene. This CDR3 contains 14 residues. The CDR3 region is CASTRGGAYNEQFF. DNA for the CDR3: TGTGCCAGCACTCGAGGGGGCGCCTACAATGAGCAGTTCTTC.

DNA of the CDR3: TGTGCCAGCAGCGTAGGACATACTAGCGGGAGGCCGGGGAATGAGCAGTTCTTC. This codes for CASSVGHTSGRPGNEQFF. V and J are TRBV9 and TRBJ2-1, with 12 positions matching TRBD2. The CDR3 has 18 amino acids. Trimming took 0 bases from V and 7 from J; bases not matched to a gene: 11. Germline V CDR1 and CDR2: SGDLS, YYNGEE.

The chain couples TRBV6-1 to TRBJ2-2; D is perhaps TRBD2 (6 bases). The CDR3 consists of 15 residues. V was clipped by 6 bases and J by 6 bases, with 17 bases between them. Looked up from germline, CDR1 is MNHNS and CDR2 is SASEGT. CDR3 DNA: TGTGCCAGCAGGGCGGGGCCCCTGGAAGCCGGGGAGCTGTTTTTT. Encoded protein: CASRAGPLEAGELFF.

The V call is TRBV7-9, the J call TRBJ1-1; D remains ambiguous. The CDR3 length is 14 residues. Trimming removed 3 bases from V and 1 base from J, with 9 bases in between. Germline V gives CDR1 SEHNR, CDR2 FQNEAQ (reference sequence). CDR3 residues: CASSFADPNTEAFF. The CDR3 DNA reads as TGTGCCAGCAGCTTCGCGGATCCGAACACTGAAGCTTTCTTT.

The chain is built from TRBV29-1 and TRBJ1-1; D possibly corresponds to TRBD1 (6 bases). The ends were cut back, 5 bases at V and 8 bases at J, with 15 bases in the middle. CDR3 length equals 12 residues. The germline gives CDR1 SQVTM, CDR2 ANQGSEA. The CDR3 region has the DNA TGCAGCGTTCGAACGAACAGGGTCGAAGCTTTCTTT. Residues: CSVRTNRVEAFF. The variable domain in full, with the rest retrieved from reference TRBV29-1 and TRBJ1-1, is SAVISQKPSRDICQRGTSLTIQCQVDSQVTMMFWYRQQPGQSLTLIATANQGSEATYESGFVIDKFPISRPNLTFSTLTVSNMSPEDSSIYLCSVRTNRVEAFFGQGTRLTVV.

This chain connects TRBV6-1 to TRBJ2-3; 7 bases fit TRBD1. V dropped 5 bases and J dropped 3; count of bases not matched to a gene: 8. This CDR3 has 15 residues. Germline loops: CDR1 MNHNS, CDR2 SASEGT. The CDR3 spells CASSKKTGWTDTQYF. DNA of the CDR3: TGTGCCAGCAGTAAAAAGACAGGGTGGACAGATACGCAGTATTTT.

The V and J genes are TRBV6-5 and TRBJ1-5; D unresolved. CDR1 and CDR2 (germline): MNHEY, SVGAGI. With 6 bases removed from V and 0 bases from J, the gap between germline ends came to 6 bases. The CDR3 has 13 residues. This CDR3 reads CASSPGSNQPQHF. CDR3 DNA: TGTGCCAGCAGCCCCGGTAGCAATCAGCCCCAGCATTTT.

The chain combines TRBV7-9 with TRBJ1-1; 7 bases are shared with TRBD1. Germline CDR1 and CDR2: SEHNR and FQNEAQ (reference sequence). The CDR3 totals 17 residues. Trimming cost V 5 bases and J 1 base; bases outside gene matches: 13. The CDR3 reads CASSAMRDSLRNTEAFF. In DNA, the CDR3 is TGTGCCAGCAGCGCTATGCGGGACAGCTTAAGGAACACTGAAGCTTTCTTT.

The rearrangement joins TRBV6-6 to TRBJ2-3; TRBD2 agrees at 11 bases. The CDR3 is made up of 15 amino acids. Germline assignment: CDR1 MNHNY and CDR2 SVGAGI (reference sequence). V lost 7 bases and J lost 3; bases outside the gene matches: 6. The CDR3: CASTLIAGGTDTQYF. The CDR3 nucleotides are TGTGCCAGCACACTCATAGCGGGAGGGACAGATACGCAGTATTTT.

CDR3 in amino acids: CASSLAGGGNTIYF. The CDR3 bases are TGTGCCAGCAGCTTAGCAGGGGGTGGAAACACCATATATTTT. The rearrangement links TRBV5-4 to TRBJ1-3; 7 nucleotides line up with TRBD1. The CDR3 consists of 14 residues. Germline V gives CDR1 SGHNT, CDR2 YYREEE (reference sequence). The V segment lost 2 bases and the J segment 3 bases; nucleotides outside the gene matches: 2.

The chain has TRBV5-1 and TRBJ2-5; D gene unclear. This CDR3 contains 13 residues. The germline V gene has CDR1 SGHRS and CDR2 YFSETQ. The ends were cut back, 0 bases at V and 3 bases at J, with 6 bases in the middle. The CDR3 DNA is TGCGCCAGCAGCTTGGGAGCCAAAGAGACCCAGTACTTC. Translating gives CASSLGAKETQYF.

The rearrangement uses TRBV29-1 and TRBJ2-1; D might be TRBD1 (5 bases). The CDR3 length is 12 residues. V shed 4 bases and J shed 8 bases, with 12 bases lying between them. Germline V gene lookup returns CDR1 SQVTM and CDR2 ANQGSEA. CDR3 nucleotide sequence: TGCAGCGTTGTAGTAACAGGCGATGAGCAGTTCTTC. Residues: CSVVVTGDEQFF.

This clone was detected only once. The chain couples TRBV4-2 to TRBJ1-5; TRBD1 might be the D (6 bases). The CDR3 sequence is 15 residues long. Trimming removed 4 bases at V and 1 base at J, with 11 bases between. Per the germline V gene, CDR1 is LGHNA and CDR2 is YNFKEQ. CDR3 nucleotide sequence: TGTGCCAGCAGCCCCTCAGGGGAAAGCAATCAGCCCCAGCATTTT. As protein: CASSPSGESNQPQHF.

This chain uses TRBV25-1 with TRBJ1-3; D gene unclear. Trimming pared 3 bases from V and 3 bases from J, leaving 18 bases between. The length of the CDR3 is 17 residues. Germline CDR1 MGHDK, CDR2 SYGVNS. The CDR3 DNA follows: TGTGCCAGCAGTGATACCCAAAACCCGGTTTTTGGAAACACCATATATTTT. Amino acids: CASSDTQNPVFGNTIYF.

The chain links TRBV27 to TRBJ1-1; TRBD1 agrees at 7 bases. The CDR3 contains 14 residues. The germline gives CDR1 MNHEY, CDR2 SMNVEV (reference sequence). V was pared by 3 bases and J by 5 bases, with 6 bases of the junction left unmatched. CDR3 residues: CASSFKGGGTEAFF. For the CDR3, the DNA is TGTGCCAGCAGTTTTAAAGGGGGCGGGACTGAAGCTTTCTTT.

This chain joins TRBV5-1 and TRBJ2-7; tentative D call: TRBD2 (5 bases). CDR3 length equals 14 residues. V lost 3 bases to trimming and J lost 7 bases, with 17 bases between them. In germline, CDR1 is SGHRS, CDR2 YFSETQ. CDR3 protein: CASSSIPGGGEQYF. The CDR3 bases are TGCGCCAGCAGCTCTATCCCAGGAGGCGGGGAGCAGTACTTC.

The V and J genes are TRBV6-5 and TRBJ1-1; tentatively, D is TRBD1 (5 bases). V was trimmed by 8 bases and J by 10 bases, leaving 17 bases between them. CDR3 length equals 12 residues. Germline V gene data show CDR1 as MNHEY and CDR2 as SVGAGI. CDR3 bases: TGTGCCAGCGGGAACCTAGGGGTTGCAGCTTTCTTT. Its translation: CASGNLGVAAFF.

This clone was counted only a few times. The chain recombines TRBV6-6 with TRBJ2-2; 8 positions match TRBD2. CDR3 length: 15 amino acids. Trimming took 3 bases from V and 6 from J; bases not matched to a gene: 6. Germline V gene sequence: CDR1 MNHNY, CDR2 SVGAGI (reference sequence). DNA of the CDR3: TGTGCCAGCAGTTATAGTAGCGGGACCTCCGGGGAGCTGTTTTTT. This translates into CASSYSSGTSGELFF.

V gene TRBV28 combines with J gene TRBJ1-2, with a weak D call TRBD1 (6 bases). Germline V gene lookup returns CDR1 MDHEN and CDR2 SYDVKM. The CDR3 contains 14 residues. Trimming took 5 bases from V and 6 from J, leaving 16 bases between them. The CDR3 DNA reads as TGTGCCAGCAGTCTTCCTTGGGGGCGCGATGGCTACACCTTC. Its translation is CASSLPWGRDGYTF.

The chain employs TRBV5-1 and TRBJ2-5, with 11 bases that match TRBD2. This CDR3 comprises 14 residues. V was pared by 3 bases and J by 5 bases, with 3 bases of the junction left unmatched. Germline assignment: CDR1 SGHRS and CDR2 YFSETQ. The CDR3 coding sequence is TGCGCCAGCAGCTCTAGCGGGAGGCCGGAGACCCAGTACTTC. Translated, it gives CASSSSGRPETQYF.

The chain couples TRBV7-9 to TRBJ2-7; weak D call: TRBD2 (5 bases). The CDR3 length is 14 residues. Germline CDR1 is SEHNR and CDR2 is FQNEAQ (reference sequence). V was cut by 5 bases and J by 0 bases, with 11 bases left in between. CDR3 nucleotide sequence: TGTGCCAGCAGCGATGAGCGGCCCTCCTACGAGCAGTACTTC. Translating it yields CASSDERPSYEQYF.